This T cell receptor (beta chain) was captured in a study of shared clonotypes between healthy human individuals. There are 12 residues in the CDR3. The V end was cut by 0 bases, the J end by 5 bases, with 8 bases between. Germline CDR1 is GTSNPN and CDR2 is SVGIG (reference sequence). Naive CD8 isolation took CD45RO-negative cells positively selected for CCR7 and excluded terminally differentiated effector memory CD45RA+ cells. Produced via immunoSEQ multiplex PCR; TCRdb's table is partial and in-frame only. Of under 600,000 clones in the sample, 95% to 98% were seen once. J is TRBJ2-7 and V is TRBV30; no definite D call. Sequenced input: naive CD8+ T cells sorted from blood. The sequence was collected from a man aged 30 to 39 in good health. This chain's CDR3 is CAWSVVGHEQYF. The CDR3 DNA follows: TGTGCCTGGAGTGTAGTAGGTCACGAGCAGTACTTC.